This T cell receptor (beta chain) was profiled in a study of cytomegalovirus exposure and HLA in healthy donors. The PCR was carried out with 60 Vbeta primers and 13 Jbeta primers. Generated by immunoSEQ multiplex PCR, the TCRdb table keeps only in-frame clones and is missing some. In all, the sample yields approximately 40,000 clones. V lost 4 bases, J lost 4 bases, and 13 bases lay in between. The CDR3 sequence is 15 residues long. Germline CDR1 reads KGHSH; CDR2 reads LQKENI. Of note for this clone: Its antigen is not known.

Study-level points and caveats: Clonal expansion was found to be greater in HLA-associated TCR beta chains than in equally common others in a later analysis.

The chain is built from TRBV18 and TRBJ2-2, with D maybe TRBD1 (6 bases). The sequencing input was PBMCs. This receptor was taken from a woman aged 30 to 39 in good health and CMV-seronegative. CDR3 coding DNA: TGTGCCAGCTCACTTCCGGGACACCTCACCGGGGAGCTGTTTTTT. Amino acids: CASSLPGHLTGELFF.